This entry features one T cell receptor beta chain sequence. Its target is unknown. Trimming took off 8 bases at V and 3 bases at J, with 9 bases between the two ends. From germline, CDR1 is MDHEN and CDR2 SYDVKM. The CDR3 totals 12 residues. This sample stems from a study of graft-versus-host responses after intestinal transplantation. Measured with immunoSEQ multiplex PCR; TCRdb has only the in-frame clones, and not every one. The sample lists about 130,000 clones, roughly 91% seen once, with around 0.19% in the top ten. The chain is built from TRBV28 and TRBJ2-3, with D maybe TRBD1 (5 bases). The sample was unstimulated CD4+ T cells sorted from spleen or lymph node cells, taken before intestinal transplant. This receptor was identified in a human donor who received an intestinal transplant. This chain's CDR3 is CASAKGTDTQYF. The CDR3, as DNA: TGTGCCAGCGCCAAGGGGACAGATACGCAGTATTTT.